The source of this TCR beta chain is a study of beta chain features in type 1 diabetes. General study findings and limits: Any HLA effect on TCRB rearrangement was left unresolved by small sub-analyses.

Of the isolated RNA, all was reverse transcribed, and so the sequenced material was expressed TCRB transcripts. The repertoire was sequenced with immunoSEQ multiplex PCR; TCRdb's copy has only in-frame clones and lacks some. The repertoire consists of about 360,000 clones, with around an eighth occurring once and the leading ten covering about 0.018%. The ends were cut back, 0 bases at V and 6 bases at J, with 12 bases in the middle. This CDR3 spans 15 amino acids. The V gene's germline CDR1 is LNHNV and CDR2 YYDKDF (reference sequence). Concerning this clone itself: The antigen remains unidentified.

This receptor was taken from a man aged 18 to 29 in good health. Sequenced material: naive CD4+ T cells from blood. V gene TRBV15 combines with J gene TRBJ2-1; tentatively, D is TRBD2 (6 bases). The CDR3, as DNA: TGTGCCACCAGCAGAGAGGAGGGGTACGGCAATGAGCAGTTCTTC. Its translation: CATSREEGYGNEQFF.